The next 10 T cell receptor beta chains were all read from a single sample in a study of blood T cell repertoires in COVID-19. This table comes from immunoSEQ multiplex PCR, and its TCRdb copy is limited to in-frame clones, with some not included. The sample consists of 35,000 to 50,000 clones, about four fifths of them appearing once. Sequencing used peripheral blood. These receptors were collected from a woman of 80 years or more with acute or convalescent COVID-19.

The V gene is TRBV25-1, the J gene TRBJ2-5, with TRBD1 identical over 8 bases. V trimming: 6 bases; J trimming: 5 bases; junction bases outside the gene matches: 8. The CDR3 loop spans 14 amino acids. Germline V gives CDR1 MGHDK, CDR2 SYGVNS. This CDR3 reads CASSRRTGIETQYF. The CDR3 DNA follows: TGTGCCAGCAGCAGAAGGACAGGGATCGAGACCCAGTACTTC.

The chain has TRBV6-2 or TRBV6-3 and TRBJ2-7; a weak D match, TRBD1 (5 bases). The V and J ends lost 2 bases and 3 bases respectively, with 11 bases between them. The CDR3 extends over 14 amino acids. Germline V gene lookup returns CDR1 MNHEY and CDR2 SVGEGT. The CDR3 bases are TGTGCCAGCAGTTACCCCGGAAGGGGCTACGAGCAGTACTTC. Encoded protein: CASSYPGRGYEQYF.

The gene calls are TRBV12-3 or TRBV12-4 and TRBJ1-1; a possible D gene is TRBD1 (5 bases). CDR3 length equals 13 residues. Trimming stripped 5 bases from V and 0 bases from J, with 7 bases between. The CDR3 bases are TGTGCCAGCAGTATGACAGTGAACACTGAAGCTTTCTTT. Its translation: CASSMTVNTEAFF.

This clone was seen only a few times. J is TRBJ1-5 and V is TRBV7-9, with D maybe TRBD1 (6 bases). The germline CDR1 and CDR2 sequences are SEHNR and FQNEAQ (reference sequence). CDR3 length: 16 residues. V gave up 2 bases and J gave up 4 bases, with 15 bases separating them. CDR3 residues: CASSLLSVTGNQPQHF. The CDR3 DNA reads as TGTGCCAGCAGCTTACTTTCTGTCACAGGGAATCAGCCCCAGCATTTT.

The V and J genes are TRBV11-2 and TRBJ1-3; D is uncertain. Per the germline V gene, CDR1 is SGHAT and CDR2 is FQNNGV. With 0 bases removed from V and 0 bases from J, the gap between germline ends came to 9 bases. The CDR3 spans 16 residues. CDR3 DNA: TGTGCCAGCAGCTTAGATGCAGCTAGCTCTGGAAACACCATATATTTT. This sequence encodes CASSLDAASSGNTIYF. Combining the CDR3 with reference TRBV11-2 and TRBJ1-3 gives the whole variable domain EAGVAQSPRYKIIEKRQSVAFWCNPISGHATLYWYQQILGQGPKLLIQFQNNGVVDDSQLPKDRFSAERLKGVDSTLKIQPAKLEDSAVYLCASSLDAASSGNTIYFGEGSWLTVV.

V is TRBV10-3 and J is TRBJ2-7; tentatively, D is TRBD1 (6 bases). The CDR3 has 14 amino acids. V was trimmed by 3 bases and J by 4 bases, leaving 13 bases between them. Germline V gene lookup returns CDR1 ENHRY and CDR2 SYGVKD. The CDR3 loop reads CAISELGGNYEQYF. The CDR3 DNA reads TGTGCCATCAGTGAATTAGGGGGTAATTACGAGCAGTACTTC.

The chain combines TRBV19 with TRBJ2-5, with 12 bases lining up with TRBD2. The CDR3 totals 15 residues. Germline V gene lookup returns CDR1 LNHDA and CDR2 SQIVND (reference sequence). V was clipped by 6 bases and J by 1 base; unmatched bases: 3. The CDR3 region is CASSRTSGVQETQYF. CDR3 sequence (DNA): TGTGCCAGTAGCCGGACTAGCGGGGTCCAAGAGACCCAGTACTTC.

This chain joins TRBV11-2 and TRBJ1-5, with TRBD1 identical over 7 bases. The CDR3 consists of 15 residues. Losses at the gene ends were 5 bases for V and 6 bases for J; bases not matched to a gene: 10. CDR1 and CDR2 (germline): SGHAT, FQNNGV. This chain's CDR3 is CASSRTGVGGQPQHF. DNA of the CDR3: TGTGCCAGCAGCCGTACAGGGGTTGGAGGTCAGCCCCAGCATTTT.

Remarks on this clone: One end of the junction is discordant with germline, which a read error may explain. V gene TRBV6-5 combines with J gene TRBJ2-7; 12 bases align to TRBD2. This CDR3 comprises 13 residues. Germline lookup yields CDR1 MNHEY and CDR2 SVGAGI. The CDR3 sequence: CASRLAGDYEQYF. The CDR3 DNA is TGTGCGAGCAGACTAGCGGGGGACTACGAGCAGTACTTC.

The chain carries TRBV14 and TRBJ1-2; D unclear. The ends were cut back, 4 bases at V and 7 bases at J, with 10 bases in the middle. Per the germline V gene, CDR1 is SGHDN and CDR2 is FVKESK. The CDR3 runs 12 residues. The CDR3 reads CASSPIKLGYTF. The CDR3 DNA reads TGTGCCAGCAGCCCCATTAAGCTTGGCTACACCTTC.